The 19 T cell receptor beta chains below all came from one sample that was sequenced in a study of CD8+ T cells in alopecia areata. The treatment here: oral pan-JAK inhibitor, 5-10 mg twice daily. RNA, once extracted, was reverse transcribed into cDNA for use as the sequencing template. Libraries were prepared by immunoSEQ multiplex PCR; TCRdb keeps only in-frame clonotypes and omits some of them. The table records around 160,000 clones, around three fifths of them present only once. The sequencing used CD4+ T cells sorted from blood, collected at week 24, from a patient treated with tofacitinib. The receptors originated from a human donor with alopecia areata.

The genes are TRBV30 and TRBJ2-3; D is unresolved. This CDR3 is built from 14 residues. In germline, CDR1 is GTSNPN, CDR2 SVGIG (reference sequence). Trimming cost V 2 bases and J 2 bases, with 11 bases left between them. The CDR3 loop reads CAWSRKDPTDTQYF. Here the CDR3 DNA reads TGTGCCTGGAGTCGGAAGGATCCCACAGATACGCAGTATTTT.

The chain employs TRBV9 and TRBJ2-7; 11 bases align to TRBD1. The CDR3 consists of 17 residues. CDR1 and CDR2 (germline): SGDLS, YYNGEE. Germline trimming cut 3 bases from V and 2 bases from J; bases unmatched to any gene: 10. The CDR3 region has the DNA TGTGCCAGCAGCGATGGACAGGACAGGGGGCGAACCTACGAGCAGTACTTC. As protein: CASSDGQDRGRTYEQYF.

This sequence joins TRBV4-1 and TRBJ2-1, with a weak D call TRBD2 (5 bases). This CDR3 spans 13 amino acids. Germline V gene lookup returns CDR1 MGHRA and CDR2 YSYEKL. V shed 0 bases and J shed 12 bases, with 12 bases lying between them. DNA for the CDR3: TGCGCCAGCAGCCAAGATCTAGCTCGTGTGCAGTTCTTC. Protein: CASSQDLARVQFF.

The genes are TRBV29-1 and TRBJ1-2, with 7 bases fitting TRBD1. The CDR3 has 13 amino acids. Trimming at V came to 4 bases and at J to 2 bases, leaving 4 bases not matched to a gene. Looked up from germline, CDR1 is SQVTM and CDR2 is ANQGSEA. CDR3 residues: CSVAGTVNYGYTF. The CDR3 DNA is TGCAGCGTTGCCGGGACAGTAAACTATGGCTACACCTTC.

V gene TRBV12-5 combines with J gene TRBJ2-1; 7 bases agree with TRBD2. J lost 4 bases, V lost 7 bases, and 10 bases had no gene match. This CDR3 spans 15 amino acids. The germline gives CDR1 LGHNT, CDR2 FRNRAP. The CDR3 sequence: CASATGGGGYNEQFF. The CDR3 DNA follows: TGTGCTAGTGCCACGGGCGGGGGTGGTTACAATGAGCAGTTCTTC.

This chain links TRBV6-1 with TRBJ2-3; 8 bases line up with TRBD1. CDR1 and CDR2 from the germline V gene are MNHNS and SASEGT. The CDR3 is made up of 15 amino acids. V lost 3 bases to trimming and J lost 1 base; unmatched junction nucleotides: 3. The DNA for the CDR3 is TGTGCCAGCAGTGACAGGGGGCACGGCACAGATACGCAGTATTTT. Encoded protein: CASSDRGHGTDTQYF.

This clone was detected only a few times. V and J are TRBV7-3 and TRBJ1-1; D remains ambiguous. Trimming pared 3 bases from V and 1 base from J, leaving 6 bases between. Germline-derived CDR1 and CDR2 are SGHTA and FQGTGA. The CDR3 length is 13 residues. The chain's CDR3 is CASSFTWNTEAFF. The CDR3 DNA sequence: TGTGCCAGCAGCTTTACCTGGAACACTGAAGCTTTCTTT.

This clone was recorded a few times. This CDR3 reads CSVTGKLAKNIQYF. Written as DNA, the CDR3 is TGCAGCGTCACAGGGAAACTAGCCAAAAACATTCAGTACTTC. The chain couples TRBV29-1 to TRBJ2-4; TRBD1 is a possible D gene (6 bases). V lost 6 bases to trimming and J lost 0 bases, with 12 bases between them. CDR3 length: 14 amino acids. Per germline, CDR1 SQVTM and CDR2 ANQGSEA.

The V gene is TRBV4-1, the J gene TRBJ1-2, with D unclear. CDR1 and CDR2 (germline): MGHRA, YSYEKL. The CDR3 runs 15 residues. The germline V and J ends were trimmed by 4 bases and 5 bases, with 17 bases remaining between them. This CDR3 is CASSRPSEGRYGYTF. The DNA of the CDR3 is TGCGCCAGCAGCCGCCCGTCCGAGGGCCGGTATGGCTACACCTTC.

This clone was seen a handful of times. This CDR3 is CASSQTSGGLTDIQYF. CDR3 in DNA: TGTGCCAGCAGCCAAACATCGGGGGGGCTTACGGACATTCAGTACTTC. The chain uses TRBV14 and TRBJ2-4; 8 bases fit TRBD2. Per the germline V gene, CDR1 is SGHDN and CDR2 is FVKESK. This CDR3 is built from 16 residues. With 2 bases clipped from V and 8 bases from J, the junction kept 11 bases outside the gene matches.

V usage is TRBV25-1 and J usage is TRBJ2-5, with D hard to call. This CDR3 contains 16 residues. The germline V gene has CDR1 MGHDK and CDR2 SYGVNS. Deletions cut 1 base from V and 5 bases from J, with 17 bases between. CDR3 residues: CASSELGGFGRETQYF. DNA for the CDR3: TGTGCCAGCAGTGAATTGGGTGGCTTTGGCCGGGAGACCCAGTACTTC.

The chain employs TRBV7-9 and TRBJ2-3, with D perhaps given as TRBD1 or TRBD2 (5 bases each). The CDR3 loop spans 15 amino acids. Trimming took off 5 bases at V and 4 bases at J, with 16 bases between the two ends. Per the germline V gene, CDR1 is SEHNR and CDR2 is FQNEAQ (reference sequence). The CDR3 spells CASSPSGRWPDTQYF. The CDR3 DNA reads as TGTGCCAGCAGCCCCTCGGGACGGTGGCCAGATACGCAGTATTTT.

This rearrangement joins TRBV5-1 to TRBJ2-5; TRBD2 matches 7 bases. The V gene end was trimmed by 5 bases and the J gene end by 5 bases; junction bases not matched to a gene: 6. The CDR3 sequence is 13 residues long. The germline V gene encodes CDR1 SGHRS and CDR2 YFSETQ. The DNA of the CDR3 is TGCGCCAGCAGGACTAGCCCCAGGGAGACCCAGTACTTC. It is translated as CASRTSPRETQYF.

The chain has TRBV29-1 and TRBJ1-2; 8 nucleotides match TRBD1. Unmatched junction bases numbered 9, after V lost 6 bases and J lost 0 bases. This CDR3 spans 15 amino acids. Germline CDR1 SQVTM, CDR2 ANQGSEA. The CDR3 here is CSVNRGYPPNYGYTF. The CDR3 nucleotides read TGCAGCGTCAACAGGGGGTACCCACCTAACTATGGCTACACCTTC.

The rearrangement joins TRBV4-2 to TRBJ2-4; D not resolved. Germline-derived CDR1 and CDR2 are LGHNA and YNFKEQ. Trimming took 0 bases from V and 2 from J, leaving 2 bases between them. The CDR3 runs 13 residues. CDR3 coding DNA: TGTGCCAGCAGCCAAGACTCCAAAAACATTCAGTACTTC. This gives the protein CASSQDSKNIQYF.

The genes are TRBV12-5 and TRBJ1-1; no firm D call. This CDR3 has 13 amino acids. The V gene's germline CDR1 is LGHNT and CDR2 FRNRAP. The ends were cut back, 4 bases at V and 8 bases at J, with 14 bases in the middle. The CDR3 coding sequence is TGTGCTAGTGGTTCGGGCGATATTGCCGAAGCTTTCTTT. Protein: CASGSGDIAEAFF. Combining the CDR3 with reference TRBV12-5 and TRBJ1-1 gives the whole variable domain DARVTQTPRHKVTEMGQEVTMRCQPILGHNTVFWYRQTMMQGLELLAYFRNRAPLDDSGMPKDRFSAEMPDATLATLKIQPSEPRDSAVYFCASGSGDIAEAFFGQGTRLTVV.

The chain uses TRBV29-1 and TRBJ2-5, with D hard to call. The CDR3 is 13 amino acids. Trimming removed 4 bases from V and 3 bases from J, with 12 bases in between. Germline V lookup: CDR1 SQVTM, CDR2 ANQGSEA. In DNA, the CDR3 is TGCAGCGTTGCCGGGCCTCCTAAAGAGACCCAGTACTTC. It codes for CSVAGPPKETQYF.

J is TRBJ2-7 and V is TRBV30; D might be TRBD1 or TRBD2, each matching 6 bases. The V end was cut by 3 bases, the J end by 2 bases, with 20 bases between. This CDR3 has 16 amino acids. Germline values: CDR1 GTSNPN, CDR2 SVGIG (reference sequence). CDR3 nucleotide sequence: TGTGCCTGGAGCTGGCCGGGGGCAGGGAAAACCTACGAGCAGTACTTC. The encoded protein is CAWSWPGAGKTYEQYF. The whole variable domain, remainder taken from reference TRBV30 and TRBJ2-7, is SQTIHQWPATLVQPVGSPLSLECTVEGTSNPNLYWYRQAAGRGLQLLFYSVGIGQISSEVPQNLSASRPQDRQFILSSKKLLLSDSGFYLCAWSWPGAGKTYEQYFGPGTRLTVT.

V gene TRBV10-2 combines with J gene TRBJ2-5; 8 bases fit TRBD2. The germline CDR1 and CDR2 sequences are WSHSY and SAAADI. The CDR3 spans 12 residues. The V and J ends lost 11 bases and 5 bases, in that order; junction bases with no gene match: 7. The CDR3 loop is CACGGRWETQYF. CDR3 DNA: TGCGCCTGCGGGGGGCGTTGGGAGACCCAGTACTTC.